This record looks at one T cell receptor (beta chain) sequence and its context. The data originate from a study of Ad26.COV2.S vaccination and SARS-CoV-2 variants. Trimming left V 5 bases short and J 7 bases short, with 21 bases between. Germline V lookup: CDR1 SGHTA, CDR2 FQGTGA. The CDR3 consists of 16 residues. The repertoire was sequenced with immunoSEQ multiplex PCR; TCRdb's copy has only in-frame clones and lacks some. The top ten clones hold 1.7% of a sample with roughly 460,000 clones, about 88% of them seen once. The treatment was: roughly 20 received Ad26.COV2.S at low or high dose, single or two shots; roughly five received placebo; per-sample allocation not given. Day 63 following the first vaccine or placebo injection was when the samples were taken.

This sequence originates from a person between 18 and 60 years old who received the Ad26.COV2.S COVID-19 vaccine or a placebo. The rearrangement links TRBV7-3 to TRBJ2-1, with a possible D match to TRBD2 (7 bases). The material sequenced was peripheral blood, taken in a trial of Ad26.COV2.S vaccine versus placebo. This CDR3 is CASSRKGGPSVNEQFF. The CDR3 bases are TGTGCCAGCAGCAGAAAGGGGGGGCCTTCGGTTAATGAGCAGTTCTTC.